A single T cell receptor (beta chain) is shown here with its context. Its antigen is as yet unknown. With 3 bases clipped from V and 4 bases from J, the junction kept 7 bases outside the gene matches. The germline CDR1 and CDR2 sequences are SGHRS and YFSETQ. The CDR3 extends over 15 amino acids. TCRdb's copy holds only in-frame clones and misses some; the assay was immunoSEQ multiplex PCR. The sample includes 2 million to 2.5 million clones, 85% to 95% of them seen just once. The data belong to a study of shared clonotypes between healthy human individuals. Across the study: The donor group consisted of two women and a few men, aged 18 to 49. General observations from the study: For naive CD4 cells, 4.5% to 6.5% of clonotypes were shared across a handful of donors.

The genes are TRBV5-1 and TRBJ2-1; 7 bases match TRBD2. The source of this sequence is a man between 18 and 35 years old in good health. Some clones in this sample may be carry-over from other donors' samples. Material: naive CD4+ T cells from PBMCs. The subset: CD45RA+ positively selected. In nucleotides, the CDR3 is TGCGCCAGCAGCTGGGAGGGACCAACGTACAATGAGCAGTTCTTC. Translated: CASSWEGPTYNEQFF. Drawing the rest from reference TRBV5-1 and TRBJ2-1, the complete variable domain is KAGVTQTPRYLIKTRGQQVTLSCSPISGHRSVSWYQQTPGQGLQFLFEYFSETQRNKGNFPGRFSGRQFSNSRSEMNVSTLELGDSALYLCASSWEGPTYNEQFFGPGTRLTVL.